Reported below is one TCR beta chain. Its antigen is not known. The sample comes from a study of cytomegalovirus exposure and HLA in healthy donors. Study observations and caveats: Most of the TCR beta V segments (in an earlier analysis) were productive either about 87% or about 30% of the time. Most of the CMV-associated TCR beta chains (in a later analysis) appeared to be HLA-restricted.

CDR1 is MNHNS, CDR2 SASEGT, per germline. The length of the CDR3 is 14 residues. V shed 7 bases, J shed 7 bases, and the junction held 6 bases outside the gene matches. The PCR used 60 Vbeta and 13 Jbeta primers. Sequencing was performed with immunoSEQ multiplex PCR; in TCRdb, only in-frame clones are kept and a portion is missing. The table includes 220,000 or so clones, 70% to 80% detected once. The sequence derives from a male donor in good health and CMV-seronegative. The rearrangement uses TRBV6-1 and TRBJ2-2; 10 bases align to TRBD2. The sample comprised PBMCs. The CDR3 DNA sequence: TGTGCCAGCATGACAAGCGGGAGGGGCGGGGAGCTGTTTTTT. It yields the protein CASMTSGRGGELFF.